This entry lists 11 T cell receptor beta chains sequenced from one sample in a study of regulatory T cells in long-lasting Graves disease. Investigators prepared the TCR beta libraries by applying iRepertoire HTBI primers and Arm-PCR of CDR3 regions. TCRdb re-called the multiplex PCR reads with MiXCR, one entry per CDR3 protein. The data contain approximately 690,000 distinct CDR3 sequences, around 32% of them singletons. The time point is: persistent/refractory GD, antithyroid drugs over 5 years with positive TRAb. The TCR library was prepared using RNA isolated from PBMCs. The sample was peripheral blood mononuclear cells (PBMCs), taken when the disease was refractory, from a patient treated with antithyroid drugs. Every receptor here comes from a female donor with Graves disease.

The CDR3 protein is CASRNIPGGGHTEAFF. Here the CDR3 DNA reads TGTGCCAGCAGAAATATTCCTGGGGGGGGTCACACTGAAGCTTTCTTT. The chain links TRBV7-6 to TRBJ1-1; D is perhaps TRBD1 (5 bases). The CDR3 runs 16 residues. The V gene's germline CDR1 is SGHVS and CDR2 FNYEAQ. Trimming pared 6 bases from V and 3 bases from J, leaving 20 bases between.

The genes are TRBV6-2 or TRBV6-3 and TRBJ1-1; possibly TRBD1 for D (5 bases). V gave up 5 bases and J gave up 5 bases, with 15 bases separating them. Per the germline V gene, CDR1 is MNHEY and CDR2 is SVGEGT. The CDR3 runs to 14 residues. The CDR3 DNA follows: TGTGCCAGCAGTCCCTTTGGGGGTCCAACTGAAGCTTTCTTT. Encoded protein: CASSPFGGPTEAFF.

This clonotype was recorded a few times. The chain joins TRBV6-1 to TRBJ1-3; 9 bases are a match to TRBD1. Germline CDR1 reads MNHNS; CDR2 reads SASEGT. This CDR3 comprises 16 residues. The ends lost 5 bases at V and 3 bases at J; junction bases unmatched: 8. The CDR3 DNA follows: TGTGCCAGCAGTAACCAACAGGGGGCCGGTGGAAACACCATATATTTT. Translating gives CASSNQQGAGGNTIYF.

The rearrangement uses TRBV29-1 and TRBJ2-7; possible D gene TRBD2, 5 bases. Deletions cut 7 bases from V and 2 bases from J, with 15 bases between. The CDR3 has 13 residues. The V gene's germline CDR1 is SQVTM and CDR2 ANQGSEA. The CDR3 bases are TGCAGCGCCCCGGGGTCCCCTACCTACGAGCAGTACTTC. Translated: CSAPGSPTYEQYF.

This clonotype appeared many times. The genes are TRBV11-2 and TRBJ1-1; D remains unclear. Deletions cut 1 base from V and 6 bases from J, with 9 bases between. There are 13 residues in the CDR3. Germline V lookup: CDR1 SGHAT, CDR2 FQNNGV. The CDR3 sequence is CASSLVGVAEAFF. CDR3 DNA sequence: TGTGCCAGCAGCTTAGTAGGCGTCGCTGAAGCTTTCTTT.

The CDR3 DNA sequence: TGTGCCAGCAGCTCGTCGACCGTCCGGACTGAAGCTTTCTTT. Protein: CASSSSTVRTEAFF. The J gene is TRBJ1-1, the V gene TRBV7-9; no clear D. V was shortened by 4 bases and J by 5 bases, with 14 bases between the two germline ends. The CDR3 spans 14 residues. Germline assignment: CDR1 SEHNR and CDR2 FQNEAQ (reference sequence).

The V call is TRBV20-1, the J call TRBJ1-4; no firm D call. The V end was cut by 5 bases, the J end by 8 bases, with 18 bases between. The germline V gene encodes CDR1 DFQATT and CDR2 SNEGSKA (reference sequence). The CDR3 is made up of 14 amino acids. In DNA form, the CDR3 reads TGCAGTGCTTATCATGGTGGGTCAGGCGAAAAACTGTTTTTT. This sequence encodes CSAYHGGSGEKLFF.

This clonotype was counted a few times. This chain joins TRBV11-1 and TRBJ2-6; 7 bases agree with TRBD1. Losses at the gene ends were 5 bases for V and 6 bases for J; bases not matched to a gene: 7. This CDR3 spans 15 amino acids. CDR1 is SGHAT, CDR2 FQDESV, per germline (reference sequence). For the CDR3, the DNA is TGTGCCAGCAGCCCTGACAGGGTCGAGGCCAACGTCCTGACTTTC. Its translation is CASSPDRVEANVLTF. Full variable domain (rest looked up from reference TRBV11-1 and TRBJ2-6): EAEVAQSPRYKITEKSQAVAFWCDPISGHATLYWYRQILGQGPELLVQFQDESVVDDSQLPKDRFSAERLKGVDSTLKIQPAELGDSAMYLCASSPDRVEANVLTFGAGSRLTVL.

This clonotype was detected only a few times. V and J are TRBV19 and TRBJ1-5, with 8 nucleotides matching TRBD1. V trimming: 6 bases; J trimming: 5 bases; junction bases outside the gene matches: 9. CDR1 and CDR2 from the germline V gene are LNHDA and SQIVND (reference sequence). There are 15 residues in the CDR3. The CDR3: CASSRDRGRYQPQHF. The CDR3 DNA reads TGTGCCAGTAGCCGAGACAGGGGAAGATATCAGCCCCAGCATTTT. The full variable domain, completed using reference TRBV19 and TRBJ1-5, is DGGITQSPKYLFRKEGQNVTLSCEQNLNHDAMYWYRQDPGQGLRLIYYSQIVNDFQKGDIAEGYSVSREKKESFPLTVTSAQKNPTAFYLCASSRDRGRYQPQHFGDGTRLSIL.

J is TRBJ2-3 and V is TRBV6-4; D unclear. Looked up from germline, CDR1 is MRHNA and CDR2 is SNTAGT. The CDR3 runs to 16 residues. V lost 6 bases and J 1 base, leaving 17 bases between the germline ends. Here the CDR3 reads CASSDLGPPRTDTQYF. DNA for the CDR3: TGTGCCAGCAGCGACCTCGGGCCTCCTCGCACAGATACGCAGTATTTT.

This clonotype was picked up many times. The chain employs TRBV12-3 or TRBV12-4 and TRBJ2-7, with D perhaps matching TRBD2 (6 bases). Trimming cost V 6 bases and J 5 bases, with 17 bases left between them. The CDR3 runs 14 residues. The CDR3 DNA reads TGTGCCAGCAGCCAGACTAGGATCGGCGACGAGCAGTACTTC. Protein product: CASSQTRIGDEQYF.